This T cell receptor beta chain was sequenced for a study of cytomegalovirus exposure and HLA in healthy donors. The study, taken as a whole, reports: Follow-up analysis found HLA locus-dependent TCR association rates, highest for DRB1 and lowest for HLA-C.

V was clipped by 3 bases and J by 2 bases, with 10 bases between them. Germline lookup yields CDR1 KGHSH and CDR2 LQKENI. This CDR3 contains 14 residues. 13 Jbeta primers and 60 Vbeta primers were used for the PCR. Profiling relied on immunoSEQ multiplex PCR, and the TCRdb table lists in-frame clones only, not all of them. The table shows 180,000 or so clones, with roughly 76% occurring only once. This clone was recorded a few times. Antigen unknown. While unrecorded immune exposures were likely, the donors were nominally healthy when sampled. The chain recombines TRBV18 with TRBJ1-1; D call uncertain. This TCR was recovered from a woman under 30 in good health and CMV-seropositive. The sample consisted of PBMCs. This CDR3 reads CASSPGQSNTEAFF. The CDR3 DNA is TGTGCCAGCTCACCTGGGCAGTCAAACACTGAAGCTTTCTTT.